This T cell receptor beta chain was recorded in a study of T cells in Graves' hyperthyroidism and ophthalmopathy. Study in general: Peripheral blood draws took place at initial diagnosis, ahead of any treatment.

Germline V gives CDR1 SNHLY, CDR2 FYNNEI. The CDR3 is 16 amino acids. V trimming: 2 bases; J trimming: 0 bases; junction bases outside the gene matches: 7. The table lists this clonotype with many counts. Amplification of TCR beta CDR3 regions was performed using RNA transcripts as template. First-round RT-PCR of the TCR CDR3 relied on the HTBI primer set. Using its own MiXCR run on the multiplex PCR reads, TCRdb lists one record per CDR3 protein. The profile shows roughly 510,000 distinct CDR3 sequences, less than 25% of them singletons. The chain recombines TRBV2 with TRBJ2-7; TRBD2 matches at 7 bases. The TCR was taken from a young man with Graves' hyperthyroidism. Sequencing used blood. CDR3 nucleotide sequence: TGTGCCAGCAGTGAATACCTAGCGGTAAGCTCCTACGAGCAGTACTTC. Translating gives CASSEYLAVSSYEQYF. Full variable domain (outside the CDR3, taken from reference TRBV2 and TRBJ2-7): EPEVTQTPSHQVTQMGQEVILRCVPISNHLYFYWYRQILGQKVEFLVSFYNNEISEKSEIFDDQFSVERPDGSNFTLKIRSTKLEDSAMYFCASSEYLAVSSYEQYFGPGTRLTVT.